The clone carrying this T cell receptor beta chain appeared a few times. The antigen remains undetermined. The data originate from a study of T-cell reconstitution after alpha-beta-depleted transplantation in children. Study-level findings and limits: The high TCRbeta diversity at day 60 in some patients came from surviving recipient T cells and thymic progenitors. Expanded graft clones, several hundred of them, were reportedly the source of alpha-beta T cells about two months after transplant. The authors attributed T-cell counts and diversity one year after transplant mostly to newly produced T cells.

Per the germline V gene, CDR1 is MNHEY and CDR2 is SVGEGT. CDR3 size: 17 residues. Germline trimming cut 7 bases from V and 3 bases from J; bases unmatched to any gene: 10. A TCRbeta library incorporating unique molecular identifiers was prepared. TCRdb re-derived calls from the PCR reads in MiXCR, one entry per CDR3 protein. The sample lists fewer than 350,000 distinct CDR3 sequences, 11% occurring once. This chain uses TRBV6-2 or TRBV6-3 with TRBJ2-6, with 9 bases that match TRBD2. This TCR was sampled from a male patient aged 2 to 9 who had a stem cell transplant for chronic granulomatous disease, so the T cells may come from the graft donor. The sample consisted of peripheral blood, taken 180 days after TCRalphabeta/CD19-depleted stem cell transplant. In nucleotides, the CDR3 is TGTGCCAGCAAAACGGGCGGGGGGGTGATTGGGGCCAACGTCCTGACTTTC. It specifies CASKTGGGVIGANVLTF.